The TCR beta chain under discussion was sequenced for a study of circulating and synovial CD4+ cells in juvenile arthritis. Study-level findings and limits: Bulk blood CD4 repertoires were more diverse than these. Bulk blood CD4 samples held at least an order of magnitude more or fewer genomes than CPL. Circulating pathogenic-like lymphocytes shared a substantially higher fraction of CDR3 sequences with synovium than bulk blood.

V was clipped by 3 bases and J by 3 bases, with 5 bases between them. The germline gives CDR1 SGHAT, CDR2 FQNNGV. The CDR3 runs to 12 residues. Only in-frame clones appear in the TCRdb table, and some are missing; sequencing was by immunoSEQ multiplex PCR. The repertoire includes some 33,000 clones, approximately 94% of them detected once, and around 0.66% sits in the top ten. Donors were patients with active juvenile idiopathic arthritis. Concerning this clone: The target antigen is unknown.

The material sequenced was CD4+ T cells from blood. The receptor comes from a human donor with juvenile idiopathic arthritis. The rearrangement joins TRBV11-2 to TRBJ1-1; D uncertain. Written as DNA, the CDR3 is TGTGCCAGCAGCTTCGTCTACACTGAAGCTTTCTTT. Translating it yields CASSFVYTEAFF.